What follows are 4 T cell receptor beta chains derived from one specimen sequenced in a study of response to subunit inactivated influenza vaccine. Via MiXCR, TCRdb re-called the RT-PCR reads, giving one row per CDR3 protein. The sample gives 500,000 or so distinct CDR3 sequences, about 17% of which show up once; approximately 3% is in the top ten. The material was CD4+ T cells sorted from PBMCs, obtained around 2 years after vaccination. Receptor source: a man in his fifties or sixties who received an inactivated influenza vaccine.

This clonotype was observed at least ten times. The CDR3 DNA reads as TGCAGCGTTGATCAGCGGGAGAGCACAGATACGCAGTATTTT. As protein: CSVDQRESTDTQYF. This chain joins TRBV29-1 and TRBJ2-3; 8 bases are a match to TRBD2. The V gene end was trimmed by 3 bases and the J gene end by 0 bases; junction bases not matched to a gene: 2. Per germline, CDR1 SQVTM and CDR2 ANQGSEA. The CDR3 runs 14 residues.

This chain's CDR3 is CASSPTLSVGEKLFF. The CDR3 nucleotides are TGCGCCAGCAGCCCGACCCTCAGTGTTGGTGAAAAACTGTTTTTT. The gene calls are TRBV5-1 and TRBJ1-4; D unresolved. Between the trimmed V and J ends, which lost 4 bases and 7 bases, there was a span of 17 bases. The CDR3 extends over 15 amino acids. The germline CDR1 and CDR2 sequences are SGHRS and YFSETQ. Combining the CDR3 with reference TRBV5-1 and TRBJ1-4 gives the whole variable domain KAGVTQTPRYLIKTRGQQVTLSCSPISGHRSVSWYQQTPGQGLQFLFEYFSETQRNKGNFPGRFSGRQFSNSRSEMNVSTLELGDSALYLCASSPTLSVGEKLFFGSGTQLSVL.

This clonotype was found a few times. CDR3 sequence reads: CSARNTAYNEQFF. In nucleotides, the CDR3 is TGCAGTGCTAGAAACACAGCCTACAATGAGCAGTTCTTC. The J gene is TRBJ2-1, the V gene TRBV20-1; no firm D call. The CDR3 is 13 amino acids. The V gene lost 2 bases and the J gene lost 2 bases, with 7 bases spanning the gap. CDR1 DFQATT and CDR2 SNEGSKA come from the germline V gene (reference sequence).

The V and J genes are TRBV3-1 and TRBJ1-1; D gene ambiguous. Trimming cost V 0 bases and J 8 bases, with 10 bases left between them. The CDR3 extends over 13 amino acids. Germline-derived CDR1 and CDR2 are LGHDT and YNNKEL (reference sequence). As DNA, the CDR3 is TGTGCCAGCAGCCAAGATTGGGTGGGAGAAGCTTTCTTT. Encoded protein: CASSQDWVGEAFF.